This entry is about one TCR beta chain. The sample comes from a study of cytomegalovirus exposure and HLA in healthy donors. Primers included in the PCR were 60 Vbeta and 13 Jbeta primers. Repertoires were generated with immunoSEQ multiplex PCR, while TCRdb's copy carries only in-frame clones and drops some. This sample has 95,000 to 100,000 clones; roughly 71% occur once, and the top ten carry 10%. V lost 1 base to trimming and J lost 2 bases, with 12 bases between them. The CDR3 runs to 15 residues. CDR1 is LNHNV and CDR2 is YYDKDF in the germline V gene (reference sequence). The receptor's source is a man over 45 in good health and CMV-seronegative. The specimen was PBMCs. The chain couples TRBV15 to TRBJ2-7, with D perhaps TRBD2 (6 bases). CDR3: CATSRGTGGTYEQYF. CDR3 bases: TGTGCCACCAGCAGAGGTACCGGCGGGACCTACGAGCAGTACTTC.